Reported below is one TCR beta chain. Its antigen is currently unknown. This CDR3 region has 19 residues. Trimming took 2 bases from V and 2 from J, leaving 24 bases between them. The germline CDR1 and CDR2 sequences are LNHNV and YYDKDF (reference sequence). This specimen belongs to a study of graft-versus-host responses after intestinal transplantation. Study details: Transplant recipients had multivisceral, liver-intestinal, or isolated intestinal grafts. General study points: Present in recipient marrow, GvH clones included some that appeared first in ileum or blood.

Profiled with immunoSEQ multiplex PCR; TCRdb holds only in-frame clones, not every one. The sample lists approximately 80,000 clones, roughly nine tenths seen once, with roughly 0.31% in the top ten. Sequences were derived from unstimulated CD4+ T cells sorted from spleen or lymph node cells, sampled before intestinal transplant. The receptor was isolated from a human donor who received an intestinal transplant. The V call is TRBV15, the J call TRBJ1-1; no definite D call. The CDR3 protein is CATSRPPRRRPPYNTEAFF. The CDR3 DNA sequence: TGTGCCACCAGCAGACCCCCTCGACGGAGGCCGCCATATAACACTGAAGCTTTCTTT.